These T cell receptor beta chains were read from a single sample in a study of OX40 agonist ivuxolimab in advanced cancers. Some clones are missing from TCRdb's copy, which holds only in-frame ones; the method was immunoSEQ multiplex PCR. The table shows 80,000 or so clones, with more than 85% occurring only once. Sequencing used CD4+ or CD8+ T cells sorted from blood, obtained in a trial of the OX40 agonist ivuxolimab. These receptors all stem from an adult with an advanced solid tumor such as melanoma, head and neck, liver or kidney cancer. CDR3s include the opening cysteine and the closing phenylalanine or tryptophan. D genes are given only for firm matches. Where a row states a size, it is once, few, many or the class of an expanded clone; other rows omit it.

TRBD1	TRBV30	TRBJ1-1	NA	TGTGCCTGGAGTATCACAGGGGCGGCTTTCTTT	CAWSITGAAFF
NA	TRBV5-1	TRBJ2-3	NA	TGCGCCAGCAGCCCCAACCCCGGTCGCACAGATACGCAGTATTTT	CASSPNPGRTDTQYF
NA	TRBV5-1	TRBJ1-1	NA	TGCGCCAGCAGCTTGACACTCTTGGGGGCTGAAGCTTTCTTT	CASSLTLLGAEAFF
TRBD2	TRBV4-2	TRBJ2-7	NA	TGTGCCAGCAGCCCAGCCGGGACTAGCGGAGGGCCAGGCGAGCAGTACTTC	CASSPAGTSGGPGEQYF
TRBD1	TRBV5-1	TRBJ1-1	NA	TGCGCCAGCAGCTTGGGTACCCCAGGGGACAGTACTGAAGCTTTCTTT	CASSLGTPGDSTEAFF
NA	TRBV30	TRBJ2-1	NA	TGTGCCTGGACCGGAACCTACAATGAGCAGTTCTTC	CAWTGTYNEQFF
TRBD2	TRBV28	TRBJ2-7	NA	TGTGCCAGCCAGGGAGGGGCGAACTACGAGCAGTACTTC	CASQGGANYEQYF
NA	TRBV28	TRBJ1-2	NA	TGTGCCAGCAGTTTTTTGGGGCCAGTTGGCTACACCTTC	CASSFLGPVGYTF
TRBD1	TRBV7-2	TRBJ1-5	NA	TGTGCCAGCAGCCGTTCGACAGGGGATAGCAATCAGCCCCAGCATTTT	CASSRSTGDSNQPQHF
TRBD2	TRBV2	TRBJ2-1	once	TGTGCCAGCAGCAGACTAGCGGGGAGGAATGAGCAGTTCTTC	CASSRLAGRNEQFF
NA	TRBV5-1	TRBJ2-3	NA	TGCGCCAGCCAGCGGACAGCTAGCACAGATACGCAGTATTTT	CASQRTASTDTQYF
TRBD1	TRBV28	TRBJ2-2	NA	TGTGCCAGCAGTTTTGATCGTTGGGAGACAGGGGGCACCGGGGAGCTGTTTTTT	CASSFDRWETGGTGELFF
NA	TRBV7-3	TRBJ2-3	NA	TGTGCCAGCAGCCTCAGACAGACAGATACGCAGTATTTT	CASSLRQTDTQYF
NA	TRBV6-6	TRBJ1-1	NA	TGTGCCAGCACCATGAAGGGGGAAGCTTTCTTT	CASTMKGEAFF
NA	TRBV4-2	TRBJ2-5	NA	TGTGCCAGCAGCCAAGGCGGTCGAGCTGAGGAGAAAGAGACCCAGTACTTC	CASSQGGRAEEKETQYF
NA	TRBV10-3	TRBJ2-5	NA	TGTGCCGCCTCGGGGAGGCAAGAGACCCAGTACTTC	CAASGRQETQYF
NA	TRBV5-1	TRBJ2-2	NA	TGCGCCAGCAGCTTGGTTGGGGCGGCCGGGGAGCTGTTTTTT	CASSLVGAAGELFF
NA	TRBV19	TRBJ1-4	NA	TGTGCCAGTAGTATCAGGGGTGGTGAAAAACTGTTTTTT	CASSIRGGEKLFF
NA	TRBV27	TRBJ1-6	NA	TGTGCCAGCAGTTTACGGGGTGAGAATTCACCCCTCCACTTT	CASSLRGENSPLHF
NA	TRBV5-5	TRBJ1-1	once	TGTGCCAGCAGCTTGAGTCAGGGGAACACTGAAGCTTTCTTT	CASSLSQGNTEAFF
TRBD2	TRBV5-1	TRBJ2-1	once	TGCGCCAGCAGCTTGGGTGGGAGCGGGAGAAGCCTCAATGAGCAGTTCTTC	CASSLGGSGRSLNEQFF
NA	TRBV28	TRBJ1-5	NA	TGTGCCAGCAGCGGATTGGACAGTAATCAGCCCCAGCATTTT	CASSGLDSNQPQHF
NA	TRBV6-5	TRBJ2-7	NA	TGTGCCAGCAGTTATAGGTCGGGGCAGTACTTC	CASSYRSGQYF
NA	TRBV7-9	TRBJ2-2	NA	TGTGCCAGCAGCCAGCTTAGGATGGGGTTGAGTGCCGGGGAGCTGTTTTTT	CASSQLRMGLSAGELFF
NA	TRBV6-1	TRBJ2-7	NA	TGTGCCAGCAGTGTTGCAGGGCTCCCATCCTACGAGCAGTACTTC	CASSVAGLPSYEQYF
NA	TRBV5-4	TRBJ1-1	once	TGTGCCAGCAGCTTGGAGACTTTGAACACTGAAGCTTTCTTT	CASSLETLNTEAFF
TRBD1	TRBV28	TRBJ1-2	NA	TGTGCCAGCAGTACTGAGGGGACAGGGGGCGATGGCTACACCTTC	CASSTEGTGGDGYTF
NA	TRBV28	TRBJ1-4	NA	TGTGCCAGCAGTCCCACCGGGGGGTCTGAAAAACTGTTTTTT	CASSPTGGSEKLFF
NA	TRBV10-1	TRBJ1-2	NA	TGCGCCAGCAGCCTCGGACAGAACTATGGCTACACCTTC	CASSLGQNYGYTF
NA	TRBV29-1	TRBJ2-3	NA	TGCAGCGCCGAGCCCGCCACAGATACGCAGTATTTT	CSAEPATDTQYF
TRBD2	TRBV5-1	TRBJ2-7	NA	TGCGCCAGCAGCCCGGGGGGGTTGGCGGCCTACGAGCAGTACTTC	CASSPGGLAAYEQYF